This TCR beta chain was documented in a study of blood T cell repertoires in COVID-19. On the study more broadly: The analysed material was cDNA or gDNA that came from T cells, B-cell-depleted T cells, or PBMCs.

Authors' analysis steps: Amplifying reference gene primers gave estimates of nucleated cell counts. Assay used: immunoSEQ multiplex PCR; TCRdb lists only in-frame clones, some missing. V and J calls and clone size follow that table, whereas D and trimming were derived from the DNA. There are approximately 140,000 clones in the sample; approximately 87% occur only once, and roughly 3.9% lies in the top ten. Trimming stripped 5 bases from V and 3 bases from J, with 8 bases between. Germline assignment: CDR1 SQVTM and CDR2 ANQGSEA. This CDR3 comprises 12 residues. This clonotype was obtained from a middle-aged man in a cohort exposed to, infected with or recovered from COVID-19 (not recorded which). What was sequenced was PBMCs or T cells enriched from blood (not recorded which). The gene calls are TRBV29-1 and TRBJ2-1; D possibly corresponds to TRBD1 (5 bases). The CDR3 nucleotides read TGCAGCGTTTGGGGCCGCTACAATGAGCAGTTCTTC. It codes for CSVWGRYNEQFF.